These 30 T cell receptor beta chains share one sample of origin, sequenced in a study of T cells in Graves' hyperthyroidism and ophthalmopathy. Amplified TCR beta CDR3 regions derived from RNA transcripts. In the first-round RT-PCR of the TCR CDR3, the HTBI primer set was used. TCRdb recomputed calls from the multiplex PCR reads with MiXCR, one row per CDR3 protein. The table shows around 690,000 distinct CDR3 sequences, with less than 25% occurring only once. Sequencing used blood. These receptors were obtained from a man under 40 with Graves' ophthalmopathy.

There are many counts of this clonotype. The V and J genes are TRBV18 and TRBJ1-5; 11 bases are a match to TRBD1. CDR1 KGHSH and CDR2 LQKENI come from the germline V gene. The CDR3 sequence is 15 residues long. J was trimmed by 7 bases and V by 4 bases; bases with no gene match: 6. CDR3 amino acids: CASSRTGGHNQPQHF. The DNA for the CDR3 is TGTGCCAGCTCACGGACAGGGGGCCACAACCAGCCCCAGCATTTT.

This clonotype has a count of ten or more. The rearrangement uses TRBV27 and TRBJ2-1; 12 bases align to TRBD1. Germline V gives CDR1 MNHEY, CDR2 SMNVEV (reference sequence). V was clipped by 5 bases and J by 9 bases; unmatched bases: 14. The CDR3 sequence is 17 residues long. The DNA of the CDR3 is TGTGCCAGCAGTCTACGGCGGGGGGGACAGGGGGCCCCTGAGCAGTTCTTC. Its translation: CASSLRRGGQGAPEQFF.

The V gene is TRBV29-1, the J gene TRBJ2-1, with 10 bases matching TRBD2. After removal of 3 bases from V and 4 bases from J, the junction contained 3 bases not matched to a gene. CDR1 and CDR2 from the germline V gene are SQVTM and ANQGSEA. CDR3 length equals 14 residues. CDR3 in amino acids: CSVDGTSVYNEQFF. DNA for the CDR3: TGCAGCGTTGATGGGACTAGCGTTTACAATGAGCAGTTCTTC.

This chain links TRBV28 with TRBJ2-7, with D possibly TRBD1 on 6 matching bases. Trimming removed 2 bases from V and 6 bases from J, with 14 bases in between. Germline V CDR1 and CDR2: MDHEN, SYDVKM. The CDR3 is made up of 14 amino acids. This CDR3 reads CASSLNRERLEQYF. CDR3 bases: TGTGCCAGCAGTTTAAACAGGGAGAGGCTCGAGCAGTACTTC.

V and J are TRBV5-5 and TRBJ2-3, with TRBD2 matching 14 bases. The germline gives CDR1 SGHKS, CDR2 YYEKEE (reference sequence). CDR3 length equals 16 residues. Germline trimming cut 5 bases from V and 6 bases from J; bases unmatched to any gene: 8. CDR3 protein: CASRIGGLAGVDTQYF. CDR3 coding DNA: TGTGCCAGCAGGATCGGGGGACTAGCGGGAGTGGATACGCAGTATTTT. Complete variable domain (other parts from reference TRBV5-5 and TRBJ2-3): DAGVTQSPTHLIKTRGQQVTLRCSPISGHKSVSWYQQVLGQGPQFIFQYYEKEERGRGNFPDRFSARQFPNYSSELNVNALLLGDSALYLCASRIGGLAGVDTQYFGPGTRLTVL.

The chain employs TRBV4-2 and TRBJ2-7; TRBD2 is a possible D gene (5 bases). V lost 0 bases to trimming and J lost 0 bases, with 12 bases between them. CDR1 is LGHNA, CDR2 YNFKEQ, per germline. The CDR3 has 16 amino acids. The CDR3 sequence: CASSQDRAASSYEQYF. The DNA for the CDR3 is TGTGCCAGCAGCCAAGATCGAGCGGCCAGCTCCTACGAGCAGTACTTC.

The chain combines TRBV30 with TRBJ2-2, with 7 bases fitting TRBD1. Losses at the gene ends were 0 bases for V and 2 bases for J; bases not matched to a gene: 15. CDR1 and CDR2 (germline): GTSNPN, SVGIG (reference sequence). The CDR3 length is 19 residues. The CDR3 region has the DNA TGTGCCTGGAGTGTACAGTTCGGGACAGCGGCCTTTAACACCGGGGAGCTGTTTTTT. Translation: CAWSVQFGTAAFNTGELFF.

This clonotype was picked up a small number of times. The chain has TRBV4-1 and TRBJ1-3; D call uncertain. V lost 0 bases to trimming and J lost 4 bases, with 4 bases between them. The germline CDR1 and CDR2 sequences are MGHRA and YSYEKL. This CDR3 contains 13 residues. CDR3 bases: TGCGCCAGCAGCCAAGATTTGGGAAACACCATATATTTT. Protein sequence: CASSQDLGNTIYF.

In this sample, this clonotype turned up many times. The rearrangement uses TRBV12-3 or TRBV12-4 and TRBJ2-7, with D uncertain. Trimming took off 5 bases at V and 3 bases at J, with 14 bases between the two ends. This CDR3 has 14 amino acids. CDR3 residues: CASSPRPGNYEQYF. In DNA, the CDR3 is TGTGCCAGCAGTCCCCGCCCTGGGAACTACGAGCAGTACTTC.

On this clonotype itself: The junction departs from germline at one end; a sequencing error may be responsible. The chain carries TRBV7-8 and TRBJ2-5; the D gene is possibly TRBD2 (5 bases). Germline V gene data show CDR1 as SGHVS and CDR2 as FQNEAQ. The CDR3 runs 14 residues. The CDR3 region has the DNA TGCGCCAGCAGCCCTACCGGGGTCGGAGAGACCCTGTACTTC. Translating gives CASSPTGVGETLYF.

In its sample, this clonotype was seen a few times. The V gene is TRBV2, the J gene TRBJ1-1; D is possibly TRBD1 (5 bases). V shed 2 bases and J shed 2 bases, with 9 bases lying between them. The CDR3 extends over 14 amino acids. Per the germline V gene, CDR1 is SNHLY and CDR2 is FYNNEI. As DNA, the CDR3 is TGTGCCAGCAGTGAATTAGGGGTCAACACTGAAGCTTTCTTT. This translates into CASSELGVNTEAFF.

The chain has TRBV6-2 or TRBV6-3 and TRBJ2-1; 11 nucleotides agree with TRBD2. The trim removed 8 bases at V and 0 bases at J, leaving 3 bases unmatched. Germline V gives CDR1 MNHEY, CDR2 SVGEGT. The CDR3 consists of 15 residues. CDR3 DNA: TGTGCCAGCCGACTAGCGGGAAACTCCTACAATGAGCAGTTCTTC. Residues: CASRLAGNSYNEQFF.

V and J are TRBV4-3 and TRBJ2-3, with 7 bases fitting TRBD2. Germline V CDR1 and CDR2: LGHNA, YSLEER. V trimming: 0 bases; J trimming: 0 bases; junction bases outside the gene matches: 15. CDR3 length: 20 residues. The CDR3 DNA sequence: TGCGCCAGCAGCCAAGATCTGGGAGGGCGGGGGAGAAGTAGCACAGATACGCAGTATTTT. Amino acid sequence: CASSQDLGGRGRSSTDTQYF.

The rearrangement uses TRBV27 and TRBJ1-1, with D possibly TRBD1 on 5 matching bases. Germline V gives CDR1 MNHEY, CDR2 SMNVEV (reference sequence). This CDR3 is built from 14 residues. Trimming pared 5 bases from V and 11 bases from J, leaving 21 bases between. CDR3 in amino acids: CASSPPVHGAPAFF. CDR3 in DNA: TGTGCCAGCAGTCCTCCGGTTCATGGGGCACCTGCTTTCTTT.

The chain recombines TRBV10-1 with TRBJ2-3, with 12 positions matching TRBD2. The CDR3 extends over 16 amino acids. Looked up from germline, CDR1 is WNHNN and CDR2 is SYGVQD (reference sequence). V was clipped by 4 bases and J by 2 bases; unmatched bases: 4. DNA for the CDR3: TGCGCCAGCAGTGGTAGACTAGCGGGAGCCACAGATACGCAGTATTTT. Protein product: CASSGRLAGATDTQYF.

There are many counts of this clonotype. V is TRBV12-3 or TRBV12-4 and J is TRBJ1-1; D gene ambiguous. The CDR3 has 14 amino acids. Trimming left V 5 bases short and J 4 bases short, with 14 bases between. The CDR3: CASSLTGVSTEAFF. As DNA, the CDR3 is TGTGCCAGCAGTCTGACCGGTGTGAGCACTGAAGCTTTCTTT.

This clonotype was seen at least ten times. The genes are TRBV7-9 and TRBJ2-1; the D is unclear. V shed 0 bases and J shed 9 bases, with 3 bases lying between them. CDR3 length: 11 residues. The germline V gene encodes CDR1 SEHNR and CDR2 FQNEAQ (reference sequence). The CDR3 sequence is CASSLAREQFF. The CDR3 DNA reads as TGTGCCAGCAGCTTAGCTCGTGAGCAGTTCTTC.

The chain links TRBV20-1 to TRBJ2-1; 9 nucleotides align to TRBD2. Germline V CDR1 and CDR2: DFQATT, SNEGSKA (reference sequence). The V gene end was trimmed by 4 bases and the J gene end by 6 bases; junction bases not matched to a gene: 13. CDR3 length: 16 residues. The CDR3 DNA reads TGCAGTGCTACCCACCGAGGGCTAGCGGGGAGCAATGAGCAGTTCTTC. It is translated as CSATHRGLAGSNEQFF.

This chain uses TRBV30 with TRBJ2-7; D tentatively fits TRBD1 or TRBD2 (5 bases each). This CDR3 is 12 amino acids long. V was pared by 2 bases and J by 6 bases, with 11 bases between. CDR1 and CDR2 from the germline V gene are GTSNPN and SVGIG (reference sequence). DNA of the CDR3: TGTGCCTGGAGTTTCTCGGGGACCGAGCAGTACTTC. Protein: CAWSFSGTEQYF.

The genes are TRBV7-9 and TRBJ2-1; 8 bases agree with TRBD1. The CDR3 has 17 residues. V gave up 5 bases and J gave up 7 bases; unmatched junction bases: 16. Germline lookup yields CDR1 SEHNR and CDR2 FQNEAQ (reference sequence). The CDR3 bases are TGTGCCAGCAGCCCAGGGACAGGAAAAAACTTCGGGAATGAGCAGTTCTTC. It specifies CASSPGTGKNFGNEQFF. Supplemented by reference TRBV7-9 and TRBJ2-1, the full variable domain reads DTGVSQNPRHKITKRGQNVTFRCDPISEHNRLYWYRQTLGQGPEFLTYFQNEAQLEKSRLLSDRFSAERPKGSFSTLEIQRTEQGDSAMYLCASSPGTGKNFGNEQFFGPGTRLTVL.

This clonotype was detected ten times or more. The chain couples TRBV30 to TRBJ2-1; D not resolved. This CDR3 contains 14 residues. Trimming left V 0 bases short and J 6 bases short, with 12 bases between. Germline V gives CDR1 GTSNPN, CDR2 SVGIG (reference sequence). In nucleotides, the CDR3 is TGTGCCTGGAGTGTATCTGCATACGTCAATGAGCAGTTCTTC. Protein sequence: CAWSVSAYVNEQFF.

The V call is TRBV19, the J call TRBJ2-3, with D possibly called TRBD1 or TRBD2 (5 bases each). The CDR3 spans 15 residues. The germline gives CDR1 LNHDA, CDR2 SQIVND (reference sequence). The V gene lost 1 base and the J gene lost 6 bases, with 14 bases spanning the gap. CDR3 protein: CASSIGWDVPDTQYF. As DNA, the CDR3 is TGTGCCAGTAGTATAGGCTGGGACGTACCCGATACGCAGTATTTT.

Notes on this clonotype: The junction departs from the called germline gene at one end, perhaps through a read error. The CDR3 sequence is CASSIDSGSSYIEQFF. The CDR3 nucleotides are TGTGCCAGTAGTATAGACAGCGGAAGCTCCTACATTGAGCAGTTCTTC. The rearrangement uses TRBV19 and TRBJ2-1; TRBD2 is a possible D gene (5 bases). There are 16 residues in the CDR3. Per germline, CDR1 LNHDA and CDR2 SQIVND (reference sequence).

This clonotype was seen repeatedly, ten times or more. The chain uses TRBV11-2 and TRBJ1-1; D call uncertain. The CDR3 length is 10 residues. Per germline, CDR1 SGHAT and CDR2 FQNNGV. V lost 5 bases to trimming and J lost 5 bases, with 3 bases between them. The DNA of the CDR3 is TGTGCCAGCAGCAGAACTGAAGCTTTCTTT. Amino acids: CASSRTEAFF.

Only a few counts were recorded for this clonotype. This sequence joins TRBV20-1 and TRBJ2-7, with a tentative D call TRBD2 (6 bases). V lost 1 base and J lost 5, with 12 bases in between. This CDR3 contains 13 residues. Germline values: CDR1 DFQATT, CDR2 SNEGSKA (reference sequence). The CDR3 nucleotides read TGCAGTGCTAGAGGGGGACGCGGGGACGAGCAGTACTTC. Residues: CSARGGRGDEQYF.

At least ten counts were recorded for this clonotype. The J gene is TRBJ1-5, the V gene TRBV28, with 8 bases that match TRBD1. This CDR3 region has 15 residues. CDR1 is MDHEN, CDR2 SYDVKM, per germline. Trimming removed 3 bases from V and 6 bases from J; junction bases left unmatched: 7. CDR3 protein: CASSFGQGGSQPQHF. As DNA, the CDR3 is TGTGCCAGCAGTTTCGGACAGGGAGGAAGTCAGCCCCAGCATTTT.

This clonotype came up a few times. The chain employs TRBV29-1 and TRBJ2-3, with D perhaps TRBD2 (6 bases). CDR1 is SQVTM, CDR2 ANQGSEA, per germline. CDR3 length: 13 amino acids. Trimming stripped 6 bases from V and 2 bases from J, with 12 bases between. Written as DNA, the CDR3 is TGCAGCGTCCGACTAGTTCTCACAGATACGCAGTATTTT. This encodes CSVRLVLTDTQYF.

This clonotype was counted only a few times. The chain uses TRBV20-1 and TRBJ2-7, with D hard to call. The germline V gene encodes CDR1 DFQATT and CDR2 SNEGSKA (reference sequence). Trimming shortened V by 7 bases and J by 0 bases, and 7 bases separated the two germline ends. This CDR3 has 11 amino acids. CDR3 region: CSVASSYEQYF. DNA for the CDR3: TGCAGTGTGGCTAGCTCCTACGAGCAGTACTTC.

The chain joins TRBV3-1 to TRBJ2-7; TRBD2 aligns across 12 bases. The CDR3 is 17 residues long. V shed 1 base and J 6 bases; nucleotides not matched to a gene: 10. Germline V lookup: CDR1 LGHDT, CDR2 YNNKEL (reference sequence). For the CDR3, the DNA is TGTGCCAGCAGCCAAGTGCTTCCGGGACTAGCGGGTGTCGAGCAGTACTTC. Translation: CASSQVLPGLAGVEQYF.

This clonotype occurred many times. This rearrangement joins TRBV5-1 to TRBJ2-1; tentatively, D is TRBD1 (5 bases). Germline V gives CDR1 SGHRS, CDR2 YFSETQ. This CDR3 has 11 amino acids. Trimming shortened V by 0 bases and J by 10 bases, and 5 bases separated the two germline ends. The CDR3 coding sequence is TGCGCCAGCAGCTTGGGGGGCGAGCAGTTCTTC. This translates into CASSLGGEQFF.